A selection of T cell receptor beta chains follows, all from one sample in a study of blood T cell repertoires in COVID-19. The protocol was immunoSEQ multiplex PCR, while the TCRdb copy is restricted to in-frame clones and leaves out a portion. The sample carries 200,000 to 300,000 clones, under 90% recorded once. Source material: PBMCs or T cells enriched from blood (not recorded which). The receptors were sampled from a middle-aged woman who had been exposed to COVID-19. The CDR3 runs from the conserved cysteine through the conserved F or W. Fields, in order: V gene, clone size, J gene, CDR3 protein. Part of the rows lack a size; the others show once, few, many or a class for expanded clones.

TRBV10-3	.	TRBJ1-4	CAISEGDRGLDEKLFF
TRBV12-3/TRBV12-4	.	TRBJ1-1	CASRRGAGTEAFF
TRBV12-3/TRBV12-4	.	TRBJ2-7	CASSFGESYEQYF
TRBV5-1	.	TRBJ1-6	CASSLEGLASPLHF
TRBV6-1	.	TRBJ1-1	CASSERGNTEAFF
TRBV10-3	once	TRBJ2-7	CAISKTWGDRVGAEQYF
TRBV10-3	.	TRBJ1-1	CAITMDRLNTEAFF
TRBV19	.	TRBJ1-5	CASSTRTGGNQPQHF
TRBV30	.	TRBJ1-1	CAWSRDRVTEAFF
TRBV18	.	TRBJ1-6	CASSLGADRDSPLHF
TRBV6-5	.	TRBJ1-1	CASSYSGAEAFF
TRBV29-1	.	TRBJ1-5	CSGGGGYNQPQHF
TRBV2	.	TRBJ2-1	CASSENPGGYNEQFF
TRBV5-1	.	TRBJ2-3	CASSIGGAETDTQYF
TRBV5-6	.	TRBJ2-3	CASSLRVVGSRQYF
TRBV7-2	once	TRBJ1-1	CASSATGYPNTEAFF
TRBV27	.	TRBJ2-7	CASSLWGREQYF
TRBV2	.	TRBJ2-3	CASATSGTDTQYF
TRBV5-6	.	TRBJ2-5	CASSSELAGAPRETQYF
TRBV3-1/TRBV3-2	.	TRBJ2-7	CASSQTGTGQGYEQYF
TRBV6-5	.	TRBJ1-1	CASSAGQVMNTEAFF
TRBV19	.	TRBJ2-2	CASGSGSWTGELFF
TRBV5-4	.	TRBJ2-7	CASSLGGQGAYYEQYF
TRBV9	.	TRBJ1-4	CASSVVPGGSEKLFF
TRBV7-9	.	TRBJ1-4	CASSLNQYNEKLFF
TRBV4-2	.	TRBJ2-5	CASSRLAGGPTETQYF
TRBV3-1/TRBV3-2	once	TRBJ1-6	CASSQDQGGRNSPLHF
TRBV10-3	.	TRBJ2-3	CAIRPGLAGATADTDTQYF
TRBV11-1	.	TRBJ2-7	CARRSLAGVPQEEQYF
TRBV2	.	TRBJ1-2	CASSEEGQTGYTF
TRBV6-1	.	TRBJ1-3	CASSELGTAASGNTIYF
TRBV4-1	.	TRBJ2-7	CASSQLDRGSYEQYF
TRBV28	.	TRBJ1-2	CASSRDRAGGYTF
TRBV10-3	.	TRBJ1-6	CAMRTGVNSPLHF
TRBV30	.	TRBJ2-1	CAWSTLADEQFF
TRBV24-1	.	TRBJ1-1	CATSDPRAGGTEAFF
TRBV6-5	.	TRBJ1-2	CASSYGGAYGYTF
TRBV3-1/TRBV3-2	.	TRBJ1-5	CASSLGTASNQPQHF